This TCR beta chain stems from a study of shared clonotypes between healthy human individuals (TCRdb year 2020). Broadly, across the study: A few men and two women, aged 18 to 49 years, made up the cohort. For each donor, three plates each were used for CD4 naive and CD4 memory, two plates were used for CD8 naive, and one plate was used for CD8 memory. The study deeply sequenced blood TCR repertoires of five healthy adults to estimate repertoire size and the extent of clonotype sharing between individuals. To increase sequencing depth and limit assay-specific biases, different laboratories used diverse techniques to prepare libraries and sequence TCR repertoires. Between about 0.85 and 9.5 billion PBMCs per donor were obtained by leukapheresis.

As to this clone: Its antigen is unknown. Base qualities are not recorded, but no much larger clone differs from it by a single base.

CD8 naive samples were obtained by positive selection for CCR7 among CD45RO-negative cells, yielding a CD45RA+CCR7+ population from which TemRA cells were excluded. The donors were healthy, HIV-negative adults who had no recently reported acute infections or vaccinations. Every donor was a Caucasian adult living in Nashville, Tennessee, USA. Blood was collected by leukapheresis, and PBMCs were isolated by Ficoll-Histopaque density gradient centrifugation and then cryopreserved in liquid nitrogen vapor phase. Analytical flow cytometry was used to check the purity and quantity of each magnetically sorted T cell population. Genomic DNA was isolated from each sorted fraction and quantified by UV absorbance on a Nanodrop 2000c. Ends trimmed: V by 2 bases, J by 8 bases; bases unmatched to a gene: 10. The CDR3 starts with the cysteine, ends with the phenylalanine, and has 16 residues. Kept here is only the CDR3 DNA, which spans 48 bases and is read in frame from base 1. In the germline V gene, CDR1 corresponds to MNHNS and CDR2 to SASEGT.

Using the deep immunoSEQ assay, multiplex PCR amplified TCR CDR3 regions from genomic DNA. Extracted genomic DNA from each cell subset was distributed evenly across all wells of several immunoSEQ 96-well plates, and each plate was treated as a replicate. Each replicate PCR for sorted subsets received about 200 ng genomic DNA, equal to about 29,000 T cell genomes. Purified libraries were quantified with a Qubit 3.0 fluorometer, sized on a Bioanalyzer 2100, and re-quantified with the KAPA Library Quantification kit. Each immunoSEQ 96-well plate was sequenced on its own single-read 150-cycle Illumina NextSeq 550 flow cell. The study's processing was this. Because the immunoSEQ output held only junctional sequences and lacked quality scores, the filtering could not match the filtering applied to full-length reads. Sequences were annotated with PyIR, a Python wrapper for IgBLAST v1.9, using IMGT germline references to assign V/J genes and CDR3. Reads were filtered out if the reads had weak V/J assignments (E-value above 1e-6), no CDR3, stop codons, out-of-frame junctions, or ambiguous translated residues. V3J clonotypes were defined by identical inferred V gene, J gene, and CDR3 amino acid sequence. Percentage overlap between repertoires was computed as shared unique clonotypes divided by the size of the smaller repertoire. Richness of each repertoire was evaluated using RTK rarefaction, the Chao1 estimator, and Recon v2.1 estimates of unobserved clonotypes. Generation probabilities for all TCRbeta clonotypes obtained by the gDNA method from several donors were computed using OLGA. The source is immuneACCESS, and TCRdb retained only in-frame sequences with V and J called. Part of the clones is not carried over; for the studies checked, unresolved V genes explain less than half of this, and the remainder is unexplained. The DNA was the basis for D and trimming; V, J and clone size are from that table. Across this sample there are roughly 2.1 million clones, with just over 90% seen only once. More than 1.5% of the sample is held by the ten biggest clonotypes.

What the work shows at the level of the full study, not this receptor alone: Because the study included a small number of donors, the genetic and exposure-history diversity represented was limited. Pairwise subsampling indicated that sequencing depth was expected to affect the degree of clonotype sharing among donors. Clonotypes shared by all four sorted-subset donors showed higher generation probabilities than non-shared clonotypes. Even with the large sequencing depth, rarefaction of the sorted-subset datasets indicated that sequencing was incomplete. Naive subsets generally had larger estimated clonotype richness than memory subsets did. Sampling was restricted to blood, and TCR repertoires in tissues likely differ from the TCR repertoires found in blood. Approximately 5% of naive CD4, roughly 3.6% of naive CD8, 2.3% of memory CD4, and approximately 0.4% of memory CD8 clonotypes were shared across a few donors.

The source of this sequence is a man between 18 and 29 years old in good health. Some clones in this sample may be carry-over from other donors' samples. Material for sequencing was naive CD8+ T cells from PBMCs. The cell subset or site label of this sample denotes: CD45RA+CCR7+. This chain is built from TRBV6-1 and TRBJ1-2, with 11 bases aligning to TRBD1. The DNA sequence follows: TGTGCCAGCAGTGAAAATCCGGGGGGACAGGGGGACGGCTACACCTTC. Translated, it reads CASSENPGGQGDGYTF.